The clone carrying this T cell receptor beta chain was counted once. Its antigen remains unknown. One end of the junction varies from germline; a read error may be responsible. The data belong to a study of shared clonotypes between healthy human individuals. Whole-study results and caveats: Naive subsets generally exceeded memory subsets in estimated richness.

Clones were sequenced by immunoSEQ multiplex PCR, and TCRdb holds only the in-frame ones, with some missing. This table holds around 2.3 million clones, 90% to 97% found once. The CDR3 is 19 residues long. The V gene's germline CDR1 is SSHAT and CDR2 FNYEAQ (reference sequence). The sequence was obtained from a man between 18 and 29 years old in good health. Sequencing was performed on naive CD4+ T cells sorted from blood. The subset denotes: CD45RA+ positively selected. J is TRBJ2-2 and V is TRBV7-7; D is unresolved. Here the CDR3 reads CASSLTPPLGRWAAGELFF. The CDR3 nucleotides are TGTGCTAGCAGCTTAACCCCCCCCTTGGGCAGGTGGGCGGCCGGGGAGCTGTTTTTT.